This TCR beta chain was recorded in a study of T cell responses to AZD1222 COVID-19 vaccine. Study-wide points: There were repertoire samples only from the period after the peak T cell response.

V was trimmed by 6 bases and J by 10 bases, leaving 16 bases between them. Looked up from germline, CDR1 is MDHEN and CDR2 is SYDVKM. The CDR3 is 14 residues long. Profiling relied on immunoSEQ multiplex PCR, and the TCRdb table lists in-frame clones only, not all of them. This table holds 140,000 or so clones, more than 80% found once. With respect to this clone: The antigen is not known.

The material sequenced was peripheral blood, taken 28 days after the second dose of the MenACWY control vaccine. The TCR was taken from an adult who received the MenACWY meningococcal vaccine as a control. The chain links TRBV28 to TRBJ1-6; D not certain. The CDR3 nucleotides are TGTGCCAGCAGCCCCGAAGGGCGCGAGTCACCCCTCCACTTT. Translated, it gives CASSPEGRESPLHF.